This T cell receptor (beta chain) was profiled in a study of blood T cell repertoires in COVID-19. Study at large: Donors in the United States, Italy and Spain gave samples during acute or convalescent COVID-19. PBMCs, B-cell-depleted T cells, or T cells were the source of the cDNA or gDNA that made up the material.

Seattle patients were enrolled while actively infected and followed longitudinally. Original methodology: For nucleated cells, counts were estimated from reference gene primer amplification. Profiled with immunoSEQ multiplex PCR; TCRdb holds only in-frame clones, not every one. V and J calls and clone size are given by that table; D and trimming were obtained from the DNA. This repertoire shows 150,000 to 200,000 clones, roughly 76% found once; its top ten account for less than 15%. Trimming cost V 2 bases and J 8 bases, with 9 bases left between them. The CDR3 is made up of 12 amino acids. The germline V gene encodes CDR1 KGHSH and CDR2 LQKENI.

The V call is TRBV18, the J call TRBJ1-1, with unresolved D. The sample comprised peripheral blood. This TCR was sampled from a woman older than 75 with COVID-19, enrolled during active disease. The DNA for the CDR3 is TGTGCCAGCTCACCAGCGCGTTTCGAAGCTTTCTTT. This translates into CASSPARFEAFF.